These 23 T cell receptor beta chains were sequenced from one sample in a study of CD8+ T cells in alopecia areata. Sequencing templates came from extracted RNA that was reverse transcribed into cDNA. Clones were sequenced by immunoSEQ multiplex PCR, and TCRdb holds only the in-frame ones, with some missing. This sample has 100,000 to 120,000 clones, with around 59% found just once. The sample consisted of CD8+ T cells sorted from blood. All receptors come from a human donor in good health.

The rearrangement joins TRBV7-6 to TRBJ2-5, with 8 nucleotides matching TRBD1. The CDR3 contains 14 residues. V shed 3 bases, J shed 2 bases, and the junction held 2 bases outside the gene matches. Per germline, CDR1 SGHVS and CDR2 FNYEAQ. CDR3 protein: CASSFGQGQETQYF. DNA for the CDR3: TGTGCCAGCAGCTTTGGACAGGGACAAGAGACCCAGTACTTC.

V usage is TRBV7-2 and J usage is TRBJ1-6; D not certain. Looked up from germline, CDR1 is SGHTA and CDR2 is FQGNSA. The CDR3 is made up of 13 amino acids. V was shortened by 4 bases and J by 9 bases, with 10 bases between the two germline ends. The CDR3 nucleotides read TGTGCCAGCAGCTACGGGGTGGCTTCACCCCTCCACTTT. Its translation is CASSYGVASPLHF. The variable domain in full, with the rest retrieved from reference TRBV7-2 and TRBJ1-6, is GAGVSQSPSNKVTEKGKDVELRCDPISGHTALYWYRQSLGQGLEFLIYFQGNSAPDKSGLPSDRFSAERTGGSVSTLTIQRTQQEDSAVYLCASSYGVASPLHFGNGTRLTVT.

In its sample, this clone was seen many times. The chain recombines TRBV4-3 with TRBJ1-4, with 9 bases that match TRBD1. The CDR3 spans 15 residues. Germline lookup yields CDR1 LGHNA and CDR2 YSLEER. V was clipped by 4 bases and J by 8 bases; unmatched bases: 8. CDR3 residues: CASSPTGGPTEKLFF. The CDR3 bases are TGCGCCAGCAGCCCAACAGGGGGCCCAACAGAAAAACTGTTTTTT.

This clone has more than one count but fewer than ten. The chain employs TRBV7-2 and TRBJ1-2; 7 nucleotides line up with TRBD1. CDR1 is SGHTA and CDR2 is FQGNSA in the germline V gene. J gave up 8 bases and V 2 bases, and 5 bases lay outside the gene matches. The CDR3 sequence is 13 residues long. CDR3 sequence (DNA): TGTGCCAGCAGCTTAAGTACAGGGGACGGCTACACCTTC. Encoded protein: CASSLSTGDGYTF.

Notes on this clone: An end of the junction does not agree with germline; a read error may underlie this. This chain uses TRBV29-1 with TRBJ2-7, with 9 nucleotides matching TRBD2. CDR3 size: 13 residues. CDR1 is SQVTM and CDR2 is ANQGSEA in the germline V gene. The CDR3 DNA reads TGCAGCGTTGTTGGGACTAGCTCCCACGAGCAGTACTTC. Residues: CSVVGTSSHEQYF.

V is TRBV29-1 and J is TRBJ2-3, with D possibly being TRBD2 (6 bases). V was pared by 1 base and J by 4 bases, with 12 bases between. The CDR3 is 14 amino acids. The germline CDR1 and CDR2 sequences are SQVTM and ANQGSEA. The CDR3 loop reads CSVEAGETSDTQYF. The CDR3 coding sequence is TGCAGCGTTGAAGCGGGGGAGACTTCAGATACGCAGTATTTT.

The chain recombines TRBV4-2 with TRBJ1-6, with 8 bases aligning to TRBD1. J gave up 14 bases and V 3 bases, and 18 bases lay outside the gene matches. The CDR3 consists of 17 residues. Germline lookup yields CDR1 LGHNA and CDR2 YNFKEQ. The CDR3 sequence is CASSQDLTGTGDTTLHF. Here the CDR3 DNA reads TGTGCCAGCAGCCAGGATTTGACCGGGACAGGTGATACAACCCTCCACTTT.

CDR3: CASSWTDITEAFF. For the CDR3, the DNA is TGCGCCAGCAGCTGGACGGATATCACTGAAGCTTTCTTT. The rearrangement links TRBV4-1 to TRBJ1-1; unclear D gene. The V end was cut by 5 bases, the J end by 4 bases, with 11 bases between. The germline V gene has CDR1 MGHRA and CDR2 YSYEKL. The CDR3 runs to 13 residues.

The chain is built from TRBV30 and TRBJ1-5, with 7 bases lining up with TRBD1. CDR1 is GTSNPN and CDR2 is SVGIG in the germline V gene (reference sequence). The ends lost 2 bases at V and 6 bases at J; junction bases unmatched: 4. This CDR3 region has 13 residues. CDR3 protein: CAWSTGDSQPQHF. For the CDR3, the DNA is TGTGCCTGGAGTACGGGGGACAGTCAGCCCCAGCATTTT.

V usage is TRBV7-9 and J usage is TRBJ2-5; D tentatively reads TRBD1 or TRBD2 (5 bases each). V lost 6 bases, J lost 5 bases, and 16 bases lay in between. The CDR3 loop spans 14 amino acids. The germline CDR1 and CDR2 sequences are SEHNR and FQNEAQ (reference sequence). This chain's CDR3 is CASSSGQGRETQYF. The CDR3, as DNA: TGTGCCAGCAGTTCCGGGCAGGGACGGGAGACCCAGTACTTC.

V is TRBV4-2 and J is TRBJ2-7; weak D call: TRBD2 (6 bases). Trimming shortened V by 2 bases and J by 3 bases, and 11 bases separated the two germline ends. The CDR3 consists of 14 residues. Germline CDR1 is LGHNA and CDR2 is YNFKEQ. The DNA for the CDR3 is TGTGCCAGCAGCCAAAGACTAGTTAACTACGAGCAGTACTTC. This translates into CASSQRLVNYEQYF.

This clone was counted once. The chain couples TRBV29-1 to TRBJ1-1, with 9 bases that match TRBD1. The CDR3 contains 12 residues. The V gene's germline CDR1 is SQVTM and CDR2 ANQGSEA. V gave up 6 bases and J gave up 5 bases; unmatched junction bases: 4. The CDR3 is CSVWTGETEAFF. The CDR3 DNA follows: TGCAGCGTCTGGACAGGGGAGACTGAAGCTTTCTTT.

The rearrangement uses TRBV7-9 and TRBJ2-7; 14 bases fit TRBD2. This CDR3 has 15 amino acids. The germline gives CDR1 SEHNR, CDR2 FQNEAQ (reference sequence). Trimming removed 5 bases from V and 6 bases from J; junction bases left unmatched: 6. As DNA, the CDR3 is TGTGCCAGCAGCCCGACTAGCGGGGGGGCACCCGAGCAGTACTTC. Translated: CASSPTSGGAPEQYF.

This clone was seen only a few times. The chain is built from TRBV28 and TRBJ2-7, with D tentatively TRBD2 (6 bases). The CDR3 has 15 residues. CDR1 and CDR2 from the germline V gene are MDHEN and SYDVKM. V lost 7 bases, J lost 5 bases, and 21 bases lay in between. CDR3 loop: CASTKGGLLEDEQYF. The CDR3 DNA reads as TGTGCCAGCACCAAGGGAGGACTACTGGAGGACGAGCAGTACTTC. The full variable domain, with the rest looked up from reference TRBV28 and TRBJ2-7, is DVKVTQSSRYLVKRTGEKVFLECVQDMDHENMFWYRQDPGLGLRLIYFSYDVKMKEKGDIPEGYSVSREKKERFSLILESASTNQTSMYLCASTKGGLLEDEQYFGPGTRLTVT.

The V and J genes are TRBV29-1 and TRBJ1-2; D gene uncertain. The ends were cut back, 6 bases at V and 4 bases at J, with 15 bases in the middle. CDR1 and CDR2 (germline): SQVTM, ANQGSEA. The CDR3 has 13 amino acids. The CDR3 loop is CSVVFSVSYGYTF. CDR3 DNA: TGCAGCGTCGTCTTCTCCGTGAGCTATGGCTACACCTTC.

CDR3 residues: CAWRVTGATEAFF. The CDR3 bases are TGTGCCTGGAGGGTTACAGGGGCCACTGAAGCTTTCTTT. The chain has TRBV30 and TRBJ1-1; 7 bases map to TRBD1. Germline CDR1 reads GTSNPN; CDR2 reads SVGIG (reference sequence). This CDR3 region has 13 residues. With V trimmed by 3 bases and J by 4 bases, 5 bases remained unmatched.

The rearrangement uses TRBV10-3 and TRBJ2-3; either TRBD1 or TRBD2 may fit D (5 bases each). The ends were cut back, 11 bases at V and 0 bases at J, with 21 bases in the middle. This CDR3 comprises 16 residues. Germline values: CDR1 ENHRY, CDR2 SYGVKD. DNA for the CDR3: TGTGCCTCAAAGCCGGGGCCGGCGGTTAGCACAGATACGCAGTATTTT. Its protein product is CASKPGPAVSTDTQYF.

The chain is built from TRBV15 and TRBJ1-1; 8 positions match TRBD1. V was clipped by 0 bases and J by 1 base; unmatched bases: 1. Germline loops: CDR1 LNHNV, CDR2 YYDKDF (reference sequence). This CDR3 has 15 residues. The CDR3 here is CATSRDGQGNTEAFF. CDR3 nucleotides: TGTGCCACCAGCAGAGATGGACAGGGGAACACTGAAGCTTTCTTT.

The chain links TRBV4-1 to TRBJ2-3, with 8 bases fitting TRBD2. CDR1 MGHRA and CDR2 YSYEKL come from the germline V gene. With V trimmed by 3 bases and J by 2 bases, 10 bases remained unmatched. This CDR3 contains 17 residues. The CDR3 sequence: CASSHFIAGINTDTQYF. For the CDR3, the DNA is TGCGCCAGCAGCCACTTTATAGCGGGGATAAACACAGATACGCAGTATTTT.

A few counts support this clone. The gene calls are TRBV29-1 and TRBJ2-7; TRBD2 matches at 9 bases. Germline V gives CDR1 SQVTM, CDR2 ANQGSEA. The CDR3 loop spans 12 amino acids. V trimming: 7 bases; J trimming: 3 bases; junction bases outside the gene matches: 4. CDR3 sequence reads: CSAASGVYEQYF. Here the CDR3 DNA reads TGCAGCGCTGCTAGCGGGGTCTACGAGCAGTACTTC.

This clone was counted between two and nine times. The CDR3 coding sequence is TGTGCCAGCAGTCCGTGGACAGGGGGCAGCGATGAGCAGTTCTTC. This codes for CASSPWTGGSDEQFF. This sequence joins TRBV6-5 and TRBJ2-1; 11 bases map to TRBD1. Trimming cost V 5 bases and J 8 bases; bases outside gene matches: 8. The CDR3 contains 15 residues. Germline CDR1 MNHEY, CDR2 SVGAGI.

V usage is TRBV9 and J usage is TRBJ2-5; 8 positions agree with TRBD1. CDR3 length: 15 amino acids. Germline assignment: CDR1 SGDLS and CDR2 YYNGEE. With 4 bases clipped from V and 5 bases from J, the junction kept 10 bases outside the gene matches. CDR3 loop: CASSIQDRGMETQYF. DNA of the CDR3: TGTGCCAGCAGCATCCAAGACAGGGGAATGGAGACCCAGTACTTC.

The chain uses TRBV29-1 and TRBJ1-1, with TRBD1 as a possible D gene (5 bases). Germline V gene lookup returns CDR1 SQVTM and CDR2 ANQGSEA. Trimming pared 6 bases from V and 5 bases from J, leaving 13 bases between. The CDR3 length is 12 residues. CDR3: CSVGGVYTEAFF. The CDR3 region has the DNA TGCAGCGTCGGAGGGGTTTATACTGAAGCTTTCTTT.